Presented here are 26 T cell receptor beta chains from one specimen sequenced in a study of regulatory T cells in long-lasting Graves disease. Both iRepertoire HTBI primers and Arm-PCR of CDR3 regions were used to build the TCR beta libraries. Using its own MiXCR run on the multiplex PCR reads, TCRdb lists one record per CDR3 protein. The sample holds 450,000 to 500,000 distinct CDR3 sequences, around 15% seen once. As for time point: newly diagnosed GD, antithyroid drugs for less than 3 months. Generation of the TCR library employed RNA extracted from PBMCs. These records were also assigned to another study, of T cells in Graves' hyperthyroidism and ophthalmopathy.

The sample in question was peripheral blood mononuclear cells (PBMCs), obtained at new diagnosis, from a patient treated with antithyroid drugs. These receptors were taken from a man aged 40-49 years with Graves disease.

Ten or more counts support this clonotype. The V and J genes are TRBV5-1 and TRBJ2-7; a weak D match, TRBD2 (6 bases). The CDR3 has 13 amino acids. With 2 bases removed from V and 6 bases from J, the gap between germline ends came to 12 bases. Germline V gene sequence: CDR1 SGHRS, CDR2 YFSETQ. CDR3 coding DNA: TGCGCCAGCAGCTTTGGAGGGAGTCCCGAGCAGTACTTC. Residues: CASSFGGSPEQYF.

This clonotype has only a few counts. V usage is TRBV2 and J usage is TRBJ1-5; D not resolved. Trimming cost V 7 bases and J 5 bases, with 12 bases left between them. CDR3 size: 13 residues. CDR1 and CDR2 (germline): SNHLY, FYNNEI. CDR3 nucleotide sequence: TGTGCCAGCAACAGAGTTCGGGATCAGCCCCAGCATTTT. Protein sequence: CASNRVRDQPQHF. Filled out from reference TRBV2 and TRBJ1-5, the complete variable domain reads EPEVTQTPSHQVTQMGQEVILRCVPISNHLYFYWYRQILGQKVEFLVSFYNNEISEKSEIFDDQFSVERPDGSNFTLKIRSTKLEDSAMYFCASNRVRDQPQHFGDGTRLSIL.

The J gene is TRBJ2-5, the V gene TRBV9; a weak D match, TRBD2 (5 bases). The CDR3 is 13 residues long. The V and J ends lost 1 base and 5 bases respectively, with 9 bases between them. CDR1 SGDLS and CDR2 YYNGEE come from the germline V gene. The CDR3: CASSVSGMETQYF. As DNA, the CDR3 is TGTGCCAGCAGCGTATCGGGAATGGAGACCCAGTACTTC.

This clonotype was found many times. The chain recombines TRBV2 with TRBJ1-1; D possibly corresponds to TRBD1 (6 bases). CDR3 length: 15 residues. In germline, CDR1 is SNHLY, CDR2 FYNNEI. Trimming shortened V by 3 bases and J by 3 bases, and 14 bases separated the two germline ends. The CDR3 protein is CASSEIYRVDTEAFF. The DNA for the CDR3 is TGTGCCAGCAGTGAGATTTACAGGGTGGACACTGAAGCTTTCTTT.

As regards this clonotype: Since a much larger clone is just one base distant, this may be a read error. The V call is TRBV3-1, the J call TRBJ2-4; D is undetermined. Germline CDR1 is LGHDT and CDR2 is YNNKEL (reference sequence). Trimming pared 2 bases from V and 6 bases from J, leaving 8 bases between. The CDR3 consists of 13 residues. CDR3 sequence: CASSQTVGNIQYF. Written as DNA, the CDR3 is TGTGCCAGCAGCCAAACAGTGGGAAACATTCAGTACTTC.

This clonotype was detected many times. V and J are TRBV28 and TRBJ2-1; 11 nucleotides agree with TRBD2. J lost 6 bases, V lost 4 bases, and 8 bases had no gene match. The CDR3 loop spans 16 amino acids. Per germline, CDR1 MDHEN and CDR2 SYDVKM. CDR3 region: CASSSASGRRFNEQFF. CDR3 nucleotides: TGTGCCAGCAGTTCGGCTAGCGGGAGGAGATTCAATGAGCAGTTCTTC. Filled out from reference TRBV28 and TRBJ2-1, the complete variable domain reads DVKVTQSSRYLVKRTGEKVFLECVQDMDHENMFWYRQDPGLGLRLIYFSYDVKMKEKGDIPEGYSVSREKKERFSLILESASTNQTSMYLCASSSASGRRFNEQFFGPGTRLTVL.

This chain joins TRBV3-1 and TRBJ2-1, with D perhaps matching TRBD1 (5 bases). Trimming pared 5 bases from V and 3 bases from J, leaving 14 bases between. This CDR3 contains 15 residues. Germline CDR1 reads LGHDT; CDR2 reads YNNKEL (reference sequence). As DNA, the CDR3 is TGTGCCAGCAGCAACTGGGGCGGCAACTACAATGAGCAGTTCTTC. This translates into CASSNWGGNYNEQFF.

In its sample, this clonotype was seen many times. The chain couples TRBV3-1 to TRBJ2-1; 7 positions match TRBD1. The V segment lost 3 bases and the J segment 7 bases; nucleotides outside the gene matches: 3. Per the germline V gene, CDR1 is LGHDT and CDR2 is YNNKEL (reference sequence). The CDR3 runs to 13 residues. CDR3 coding DNA: TGTGCCAGCAGCCACCACAGGGGAAATGAGCAGTTCTTC. Translated: CASSHHRGNEQFF.

V usage is TRBV7-2 and J usage is TRBJ2-5, with D tentatively TRBD1 (5 bases). Between the trimmed V and J ends, which lost 2 bases and 5 bases, there was a span of 15 bases. CDR1 is SGHTA and CDR2 is FQGNSA in the germline V gene. CDR3 size: 15 residues. CDR3 coding DNA: TGTGCCAGCAGCTTACAGGGATTCAATATGGAGACCCAGTACTTC. This gives the protein CASSLQGFNMETQYF.

Concerning this clonotype itself: This is likely an artifact of a read error, given a far larger clone one base away. The V and J genes are TRBV2 and TRBJ2-3; the match to TRBD2 covers 13 bases. The J call may be wrong; the DNA end is better matched by TRBJ2-1. The CDR3 is 15 residues long. The germline gives CDR1 SNHLY, CDR2 FYNNEI. CDR3 nucleotides: TGTGCCAGCACAGCGGGACTAGCGGGGAGATACGAGCAGTTCTTC. This codes for CASTAGLAGRYEQFF.

In this sample, this clonotype turned up many times. The gene calls are TRBV24-1 and TRBJ2-1; tentatively, D is TRBD2 (6 bases). The CDR3 is made up of 14 amino acids. Germline assignment: CDR1 KGHDR and CDR2 SFDVKD. V lost 3 bases to trimming and J lost 7 bases, with 12 bases between them. CDR3 nucleotide sequence: TGTGCCACCAGTGATGTGGGGGGTCATAATGAGCAGTTCTTC. It specifies CATSDVGGHNEQFF.

The CDR3 DNA follows: TGTGCCAGCAGTAGCTCCGGGACTCGAAACACCATATATTTT. This encodes CASSSSGTRNTIYF. This sequence joins TRBV12-3 or TRBV12-4 and TRBJ1-3; TRBD1 might be the D (5 bases). The CDR3 spans 14 residues. Trimming left V 5 bases short and J 5 bases short, with 13 bases between.

This clonotype was seen many times. The chain employs TRBV30 and TRBJ1-1; the D is unclear. This CDR3 is 13 amino acids long. Trimming cost V 2 bases and J 4 bases, with 11 bases left between them. Germline values: CDR1 GTSNPN, CDR2 SVGIG (reference sequence). The CDR3 bases are TGTGCCTGGAGTCCTAGACAATCCACTGAAGCTTTCTTT. Residues: CAWSPRQSTEAFF.

This clonotype was detected many times. The chain is built from TRBV6-1 and TRBJ2-5; a weak D match, TRBD1 (5 bases). The V gene's germline CDR1 is MNHNS and CDR2 SASEGT. This CDR3 contains 14 residues. Deletions cut 8 bases from V and 2 bases from J, with 15 bases between. CDR3 sequence: CASLPGHPQETQYF. CDR3 nucleotide sequence: TGTGCCAGCCTCCCCGGACACCCTCAAGAGACCCAGTACTTC.

The sample holds many counts of this clonotype. V and J are TRBV7-3 and TRBJ1-2; 8 nucleotides align to TRBD1. Germline values: CDR1 SGHTA, CDR2 FQGTGA. V shed 5 bases and J 7 bases; nucleotides not matched to a gene: 6. The CDR3 sequence is 13 residues long. The CDR3 region is CASSKDRGVGYTF. The CDR3 DNA reads as TGTGCCAGCAGCAAAGACAGGGGTGTTGGCTACACCTTC.

This clonotype was recorded many times. The chain is built from TRBV6-1 and TRBJ2-7, with 8 bases fitting TRBD1. V dropped 7 bases and J dropped 1; count of bases not matched to a gene: 9. The CDR3 is made up of 15 amino acids. CDR1 and CDR2 (germline): MNHNS, SASEGT. The CDR3 is CASTVRQGQSYEQYF. CDR3 in DNA: TGTGCCAGCACCGTTCGACAGGGGCAATCCTACGAGCAGTACTTC.

This clonotype was seen many times. The chain uses TRBV24-1 and TRBJ1-1; tentatively, D is TRBD1 (5 bases). The CDR3 spans 13 residues. Trimming stripped 9 bases from V and 5 bases from J, with 15 bases between. Germline CDR1 reads KGHDR; CDR2 reads SFDVKD. The chain's CDR3 is CATSNARGTEAFF. In DNA, the CDR3 is TGTGCCACCTCAAACGCAAGGGGAACTGAAGCTTTCTTT.

The V call is TRBV19, the J call TRBJ2-1; D ambiguous. The CDR3 extends over 13 amino acids. Germline V gene sequence: CDR1 LNHDA, CDR2 SQIVND (reference sequence). Trimming pared 7 bases from V and 7 bases from J, leaving 14 bases between. The CDR3 nucleotides are TGTGCCAGTACCCCGCCCCTGGAGAATGAGCAGTTCTTC. It translates to CASTPPLENEQFF.

This clonotype was counted ten times or more. CDR3 residues: CASSPLHLGGDEQYF. The DNA for the CDR3 is TGTGCCAGCAGTCCCCTCCACCTTGGGGGAGACGAGCAGTACTTC. V usage is TRBV28 and J usage is TRBJ2-7; D possibly matches TRBD1 or TRBD2 (5 bases each). Trimming removed 5 bases from V and 5 bases from J, with 19 bases in between. Germline CDR1 MDHEN, CDR2 SYDVKM. CDR3 size: 15 residues.

In its sample, this clonotype was seen many times. The chain links TRBV11-2 to TRBJ2-5; 9 bases match TRBD1. V lost 4 bases, J lost 5 bases, and 8 bases stayed unmatched. This CDR3 is 15 amino acids long. In germline, CDR1 is SGHAT, CDR2 FQNNGV. DNA of the CDR3: TGTGCCAGCAGCTCCGACAGGGGGTTGTTCGAGACCCAGTACTTC. Protein: CASSSDRGLFETQYF.

V gene TRBV19 combines with J gene TRBJ2-7, with D uncertain. The V and J ends lost 5 bases and 6 bases respectively, with 14 bases between them. Germline CDR1 reads LNHDA; CDR2 reads SQIVND (reference sequence). There are 13 residues in the CDR3. The CDR3 reads CASSPTFGREQYF. CDR3 DNA: TGTGCCAGTAGTCCTACGTTTGGTCGCGAGCAGTACTTC.

This clonotype came up many times. The chain employs TRBV12-3 or TRBV12-4 and TRBJ2-1; 10 nucleotides agree with TRBD2. The CDR3 consists of 16 residues. The V gene end was trimmed by 1 base and the J gene end by 7 bases; junction bases not matched to a gene: 7. CDR3 residues: CASSLEVLAGMNEQFF. In nucleotides, the CDR3 is TGTGCCAGCAGTTTAGAGGTACTAGCGGGAATGAATGAGCAGTTCTTC.

This clonotype was observed at least ten times. The rearrangement uses TRBV5-1 and TRBJ2-2; a weak D match, TRBD2 (5 bases). The germline V gene encodes CDR1 SGHRS and CDR2 YFSETQ. With 4 bases removed from V and 4 bases from J, the gap between germline ends came to 11 bases. The CDR3 sequence is 14 residues long. The CDR3 reads CASSRGGITGELFF. The CDR3 DNA is TGCGCCAGCAGCCGGGGTGGGATCACCGGGGAGCTGTTTTTT.

Only a few counts were recorded for this clonotype. CDR3 nucleotides: TGTGCCACCAGTGACAGTGGACCAAGTTCACCCCTCCACTTT. Translation: CATSDSGPSSPLHF. The chain couples TRBV24-1 to TRBJ1-6; D unclear. The V gene lost 4 bases and the J gene lost 9 bases, with 12 bases spanning the gap. The germline CDR1 and CDR2 sequences are KGHDR and SFDVKD. The CDR3 runs to 14 residues.

This clonotype was recorded many times. The chain links TRBV28 to TRBJ1-2; D gene uncertain. Germline CDR1 reads MDHEN; CDR2 reads SYDVKM. This CDR3 spans 15 amino acids. The V and J ends lost 4 bases and 0 bases respectively, with 12 bases between them. CDR3 bases: TGTGCCAGCAGTTCGGGCAGGACCACTAACTATGGCTACACCTTC. It specifies CASSSGRTTNYGYTF.

This chain uses TRBV20-1 with TRBJ1-2; tentative D call: TRBD1 (5 bases). Germline values: CDR1 DFQATT, CDR2 SNEGSKA (reference sequence). The V end lost 6 bases, the J end lost 7 bases, and 12 bases lay between the germline ends. The CDR3 consists of 11 residues. The CDR3 DNA reads TGCAGTGCCCAAACCGACAGTGGCTACACCTTC. Translation: CSAQTDSGYTF.